This T cell receptor (beta chain) derives from a study of blood T cell dynamics during melanoma immunotherapy. This CDR3 region has 13 residues. Losses at the gene ends were 2 bases for V and 4 bases for J; bases not matched to a gene: 2. In germline, CDR1 is SGDLS, CDR2 YYNGEE. In the case of this clone: The antigen remains unidentified.

Overall study findings and caveats: At W3, later disease-control patients showed bifurcated PBMC repertoire changes, unlike progressors.

Assay used: immunoSEQ multiplex PCR; TCRdb lists only in-frame clones, some missing. The sample yields approximately 15,000 clones, 75% to 90% seen once. As to time point: week 3, after first cycle of checkpoint inhibitor. Apart from a couple of fast progressors, RECIST 1.1 response was judged 12 weeks post-infusion. Patients had no prior systemic cancer treatment, immunosuppressants or other active cancers. The receptor's source is a human donor with melanoma. The chain recombines TRBV9 with TRBJ1-2; TRBD1 agrees at 7 bases. The source material was blood, sampled from a patient treated with checkpoint blockade. The CDR3 DNA reads as TGTGCCAGCAGCGTGGCAGGGGGCTATGGCTACACCTTC. Its translation is CASSVAGGYGYTF.